The rows below give T cell receptor beta chains drawn from one sample of a study of shared clonotypes between healthy human individuals. Sequencing was performed with immunoSEQ multiplex PCR; in TCRdb, only in-frame clones are kept and a portion is missing. The sample has roughly 2 million clones, roughly 96% seen once; the top ten hold 0.13%. Sequenced material: naive CD4+ T cells sorted from blood. These receptor sequences come from a man aged 18-30 years in good health. CDR3s leave out the opening cysteine and the closing phenylalanine or tryptophan. The D gene is left open where the match is weak.

D	V	length	J	CDR3
-	TRBV9	12	TRBJ2-7	ASSVGGQLPEQY
-	TRBV5-1	13	TRBJ1-4	ASSFGRATNEKLF
-	TRBV6-4	11	TRBJ1-5	ASSEGFNQPQH
-	TRBV10-3	11	TRBJ1-5	AIATEFNQPQH
-	TRBV19	13	TRBJ1-2	ASRNLRRENYGYT
-	TRBV5-5	15	TRBJ2-7	ASSFWAPGAGTGEQY
-	TRBV6-5	12	TRBJ1-2	ASSYLVGFGGYT
-	TRBV2	10	TRBJ1-2	ASGEQFYGYT
-	TRBV18	11	TRBJ1-1	ASSEGLNTEAF
TRBD1	TRBV5-1	12	TRBJ1-2	ASSLAGGDYGYT
-	TRBV18	12	TRBJ2-1	ASSPPGLPGEQF
TRBD1	TRBV28	13	TRBJ2-7	ASSSPGQGAAEQY
-	TRBV6-4	12	TRBJ2-7	ASSRIREPYEQY
-	TRBV11-2	13	TRBJ1-1	ASSSSGRKNTEAF
TRBD1	TRBV4-1	14	TRBJ1-4	ASSQEGTATNEKLF
TRBD1	TRBV7-2	13	TRBJ1-5	ASSRTGNSNQPQH
-	TRBV18	12	TRBJ2-3	ASSRDSSTDTQY
-	TRBV5-1	13	TRBJ1-2	ASSLDPGPPGGYT
-	TRBV29-1	13	TRBJ1-1	SVEESGGGDTEAF
TRBD1	TRBV29-1	12	TRBJ2-3	SVVSRGLGDTQY
-	TRBV5-4	12	TRBJ2-7	ASSVGSSLYEQY
-	TRBV10-1	12	TRBJ2-3	ASSENQRTDTQY
TRBD1	TRBV11-2	11	TRBJ1-1	ASSIGQAAEAF
-	TRBV5-1	14	TRBJ1-5	ASSLEGLDSNQPQH
TRBD2	TRBV5-1	14	TRBJ2-1	ASSFGLANLVDEQF
-	TRBV19	11	TRBJ1-2	ASSIKTAYGYT
TRBD1	TRBV25-1	13	TRBJ1-6	ASSEYKGANSPLH
-	TRBV7-2	16	TRBJ1-1	ASSLARQKGGMNTEAF
-	TRBV7-8	15	TRBJ1-1	ASSSQWAAIMNTEAF
TRBD1	TRBV11-2	12	TRBJ1-1	ASSGGQGGTEAF
-	TRBV18	11	TRBJ1-1	ASSGGGNTEAF
-	TRBV15	11	TRBJ2-2	ATSRDPPGELF
TRBD1	TRBV7-9	14	TRBJ2-2	ASSLGGWTGNGELF
-	TRBV29-1	11	TRBJ1-3	SVRQGSGNTIY
TRBD1	TRBV6-5	12	TRBJ1-2	ASSYAGTGEGYT
-	TRBV18	14	TRBJ1-2	ASSPRDLPSNYGYT